This T cell receptor (beta chain) was sequenced during a study of T cell responses to AZD1222 COVID-19 vaccine. This clone was seen a few times. Its antigen is unknown. Profiled with immunoSEQ multiplex PCR; TCRdb holds only in-frame clones, not every one. The table includes about 64,000 clones, 80% detected once. Study-wide results and limits: Repertoire sampling happened only post peak T cell response.

Trimming pared 5 bases from V and 3 bases from J, leaving 11 bases between. CDR3 length: 13 residues. V usage is TRBV12-3 or TRBV12-4 and J usage is TRBJ2-7, with D possibly TRBD1 on 5 matching bases. The material sequenced was peripheral blood, taken 28 days after the second AZD1222 dose. The TCR was taken from an adult who received the AZD1222 COVID-19 vaccine. The CDR3 DNA sequence: TGTGCCAGCAGTAGTATAGGGGTCTACGAGCAGTACTTC. Residues: CASSSIGVYEQYF.